This entry concerns a single T cell receptor (beta chain). This clonotype occurred many times. Its target antigen remains unknown. No base qualities exist here, and no much larger clone lies one base off it. Including cysteine and phenylalanine, the CDR3 has 15 amino acids. Only the CDR3 DNA stays, 45 bases, in frame from base 1. The V and J ends are trimmed by 2 bases and 0 bases, leaving 8 bases between them. The germline V gene specifies MNHEY as CDR1 and SVGAGI as CDR2. The data stem from a study of blood T cells in healthy people across ages (dated by TCRdb to the mid-2010s). At the level of the whole study: In model experiments, template switching captured roughly one uniquely barcoded TCR beta cDNA molecule for every two T cells. To avoid experimental bias, donors of different ages were randomly spread across the sequencing lanes. Two additional independent replicas of 1 million unique cDNA reads from the same blood draw were analyzed for two donors (one aged 18 to 29 and one aged 80 or older). Donors were grouped into four age groups: young (average approximately 16 years), middle-aged (about 38), aged (approximately 67) and long-lived (roughly 80). The study measured age-related changes in TCR beta repertoire diversity using deep sequencing normalized with unique cDNA molecular identifiers.

Points the paper makes about the study in general: Estimates of total diversity from one million sequenced T cells were regarded as lower bounds and underestimates. Because profiling used bulk unsorted PBMCs, naive and antigen-experienced compartments could not be compared conclusively. Observed TCR beta diversity correlated strongly with the percentage of naive T cells measured by flow cytometry. The long-lived group showed more naive CD4+ T cells, fewer expanded clones and increased TCR diversity than the aged group, suggesting age selection. Because the CMV infection status of the donors was unknown, age-related changes in expanded clonotypes may potentially have been confounded. Observed TCR beta diversity per million T cells fell roughly linearly with age, and a significant reduction was already apparent by age roughly 40.

Systemically healthy Caucasian individuals from Russia, approximately 39 in total and aged about 6 to 100 years, were included as donors. About 10 milliliters of peripheral blood were collected from each donor into EDTA-treated Vacutainer tubes. Ficoll-Paque density-gradient centrifugation was used to isolate PBMCs, with at least 6 million per sample. Trizol reagent was used to extract total RNA from the PBMCs, yielding at least 6 micrograms per sample. For every donor, an aliquot of PBMCs went through flow cytometry to measure the percentages of naive CD45RAhigh/CD27high T cells. Libraries were made using 5' RACE. Sequencer: Illumina HiSeq 2500. A second PCR of about 6 to 12 cycles was run with a J-beta primer mix and a sample-barcoded 5' primer. A unique molecular identifier was introduced onto each TCR beta cDNA molecule by a template-switch 5' adaptor carrying 12 random nucleotides. Each sample yielded at least 2.5 million CDR3-containing paired-end reads. First-strand cDNA was synthesized from all RNA with the Mint cDNA synthesis kit, primed by a TRBC-specific oligonucleotide. All cDNA was treated with uracil-DNA glycosylase and then went through a first 18-cycle PCR with the universal primers M1SS and BC2_uni_R. The authors processed their data as follows. Each sample was normalized by randomly selecting 1 million high-quality reads, each carrying a distinct molecular identifier. Instead of being binned into consensus sequences, reads that shared molecular identifiers were thrown out. MiTCR, run with a Q25 quality threshold and the strictest error-elimination algorithm, handled CDR3 identification, clonotype clustering and error correction. A nonparametric unseen species model with Euler transformation was used to estimate lower-bound total TCR beta diversity. TCRdb took the public reads, trimmed them with fastp at Q25, ran MiXCR for clone calling and kept in-frame beta chains. Each CDR3 protein gets just one entry, which takes the most common genes and DNA from the rows behind it. V and J calls and clone size were set by TCRdb, not the authors. The sample yields about 730,000 distinct CDR3 sequences; roughly 45% were counted once. The ten biggest clones cover approximately 22% of the sample.

The clonotype was recovered from an older woman in good health. The sample taken for sequencing was blood. The chain couples TRBV6-5 to TRBJ2-1; the D gene is perhaps TRBD1 or TRBD2, as each covers 5 bases. The sequenced DNA is TGTGCCAGCAGTTACGAGGGGTTCTCCTACAATGAGCAGTTCTTC. Translated, it gives CASSYEGFSYNEQFF.